A single sample is the source of the 8 T cell receptor beta chains below, sequenced in a study of blood T cell repertoires in COVID-19. Clones were read by immunoSEQ multiplex PCR, and TCRdb kept only the in-frame ones, dropping some. Of around 220,000 clones listed, roughly 88% were seen once; the top ten hold 1.5%. The sample consisted of peripheral blood. The receptors derive from a man aged 18 to 30 with active or convalescent COVID-19.

The V gene is TRBV13, the J gene TRBJ2-5, with D hard to call. CDR1 is PRHDT and CDR2 is FYEKMQ in the germline V gene (reference sequence). V gave up 5 bases and J gave up 1 base, with 2 bases separating them. The CDR3 is 11 amino acids. CDR3: CASSLQETQYF. The CDR3 DNA is TGTGCCAGCAGCCTCCAAGAGACCCAGTACTTC.

This rearrangement joins TRBV29-1 to TRBJ2-5; D gene ambiguous. V was pared by 5 bases and J by 3 bases, with 10 bases between. Germline CDR1 SQVTM, CDR2 ANQGSEA. The CDR3 has 12 residues. Written as DNA, the CDR3 is TGCAGCGTTCTCCTTCCGGAAGAGACCCAGTACTTC. Protein sequence: CSVLLPEETQYF.

The V and J genes are TRBV19 and TRBJ2-1; 11 bases are a match to TRBD2. The junction had 14 bases not matched to a gene; V was cut back by 7 bases and J by 9 bases. CDR1 LNHDA and CDR2 SQIVND come from the germline V gene (reference sequence). This CDR3 comprises 16 residues. CDR3 nucleotides: TGTGCCAGTACCCGGACTACTAGCGGGAGAATGGGTGAGCAGTTCTTC. This sequence encodes CASTRTTSGRMGEQFF.

The V gene is TRBV7-2, the J gene TRBJ2-1; D is unresolved. The CDR3 length is 13 residues. V was pared by 0 bases and J by 10 bases, with 10 bases between. Germline CDR1 SGHTA, CDR2 FQGNSA. As DNA, the CDR3 is TGTGCCAGCAGCTTAGCGCTTTCCACAGAGCAGTTCTTC. Its protein product is CASSLALSTEQFF.

This clone was counted only a few times. V and J are TRBV19 and TRBJ2-6, with unresolved D. Germline V lookup: CDR1 LNHDA, CDR2 SQIVND (reference sequence). This CDR3 has 14 residues. The germline V and J ends were trimmed by 5 bases and 4 bases, with 9 bases remaining between them. CDR3 DNA sequence: TGTGCCAGTAGTCTTGGAGCCGGGGCCAACGTCCTGACTTTC. Translation gives CASSLGAGANVLTF.

The chain joins TRBV11-2 to TRBJ2-1; the D gene is possibly TRBD2 (5 bases). CDR1 and CDR2 (germline): SGHAT, FQNNGV. This CDR3 region has 14 residues. Trimming pared 1 base from V and 7 bases from J, leaving 11 bases between. The CDR3 region has the DNA TGTGCCAGCAGCTTAGGCCCGGGGATAAATGAGCAGTTCTTC. This gives the protein CASSLGPGINEQFF.

The chain has TRBV19 and TRBJ2-1; D is perhaps TRBD2 (5 bases). V was trimmed by 6 bases and J by 6 bases, leaving 12 bases between them. Germline assignment: CDR1 LNHDA and CDR2 SQIVND (reference sequence). CDR3 length: 13 amino acids. This CDR3 is CASRSGAGNEQFF. The CDR3 DNA sequence: TGTGCCAGTAGAAGCGGAGCAGGCAATGAGCAGTTCTTC.

The V and J genes are TRBV6-5 and TRBJ2-5; the D gene is possibly TRBD2 (5 bases). The V end lost 4 bases, the J end lost 9 bases, and 15 bases lay between the germline ends. CDR1 is MNHEY, CDR2 SVGAGI, per germline. This CDR3 is 13 amino acids long. The CDR3 DNA sequence: TGTGCCAGCAGTTGGTTCTTGGGAGATGCCCAGTACTTC. Protein product: CASSWFLGDAQYF.